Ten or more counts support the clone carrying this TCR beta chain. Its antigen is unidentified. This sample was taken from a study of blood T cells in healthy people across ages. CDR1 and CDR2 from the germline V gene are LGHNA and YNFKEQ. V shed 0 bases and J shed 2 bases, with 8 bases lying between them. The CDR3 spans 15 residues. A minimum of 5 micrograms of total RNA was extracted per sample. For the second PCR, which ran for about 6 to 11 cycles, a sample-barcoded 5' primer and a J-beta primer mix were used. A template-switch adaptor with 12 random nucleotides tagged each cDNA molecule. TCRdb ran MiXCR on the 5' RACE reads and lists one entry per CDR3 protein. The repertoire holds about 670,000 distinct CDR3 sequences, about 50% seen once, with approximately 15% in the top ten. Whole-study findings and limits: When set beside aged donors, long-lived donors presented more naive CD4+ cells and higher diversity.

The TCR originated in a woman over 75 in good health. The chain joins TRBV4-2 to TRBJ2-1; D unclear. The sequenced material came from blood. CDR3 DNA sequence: TGTGCCAGCAGCCAAGAAATTTCCACCTACAATGAGCAGTTCTTC. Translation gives CASSQEISTYNEQFF.